This T cell receptor (beta chain) was captured in a study of shared clonotypes between healthy human individuals. In the study overall: The composition of the donors was a couple of women and three men aged 18 to 49. Each donor had three CD4 naive, three CD4 memory, two CD8 naive and one CD8 memory plate.

Sequencing was performed with immunoSEQ multiplex PCR; in TCRdb, only in-frame clones are kept and a portion is missing. The data hold fewer than 3 million clones, with 92% observed a single time. Trimming took 4 bases from V and 4 from J, leaving 16 bases between them. The CDR3 sequence is 14 residues long. Germline assignment: CDR1 SQVTM and CDR2 ANQGSEA. V and J are TRBV29-1 and TRBJ1-2; D might be TRBD1 (5 bases). Sequencing input: naive CD4+ T cells from PBMCs. Sample subset: CD45RA+ positively selected. The receptor was isolated from a man between 18 and 29 years old in good health. Some clones in this sample may be carry-over from other donors' samples. The CDR3 bases are TGCAGCGTTGCTGGGATTGCAGGGACCTATGGCTACACCTTC. It codes for CSVAGIAGTYGYTF.